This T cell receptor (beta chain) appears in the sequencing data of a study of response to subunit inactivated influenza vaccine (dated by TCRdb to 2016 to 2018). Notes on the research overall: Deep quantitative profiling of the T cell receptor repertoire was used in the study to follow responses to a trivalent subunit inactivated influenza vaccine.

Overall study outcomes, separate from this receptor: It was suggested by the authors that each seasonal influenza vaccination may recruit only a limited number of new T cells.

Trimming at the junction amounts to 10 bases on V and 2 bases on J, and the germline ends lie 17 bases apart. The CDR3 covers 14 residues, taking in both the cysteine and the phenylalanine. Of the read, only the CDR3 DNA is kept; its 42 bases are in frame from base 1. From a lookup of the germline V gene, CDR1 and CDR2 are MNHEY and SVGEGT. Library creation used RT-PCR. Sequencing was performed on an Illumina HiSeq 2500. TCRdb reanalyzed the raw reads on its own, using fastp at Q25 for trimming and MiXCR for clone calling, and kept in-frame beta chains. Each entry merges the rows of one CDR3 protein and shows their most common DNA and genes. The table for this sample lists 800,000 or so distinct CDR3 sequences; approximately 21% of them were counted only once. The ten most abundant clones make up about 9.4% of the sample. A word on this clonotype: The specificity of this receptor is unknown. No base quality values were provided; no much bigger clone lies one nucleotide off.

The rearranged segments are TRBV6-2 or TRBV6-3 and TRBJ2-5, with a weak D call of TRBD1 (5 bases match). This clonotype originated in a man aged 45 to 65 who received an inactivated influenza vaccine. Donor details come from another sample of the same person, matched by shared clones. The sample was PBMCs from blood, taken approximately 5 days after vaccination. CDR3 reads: CATGALGPQETQYF. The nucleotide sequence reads TGTGCCACTGGGGCCCTTGGACCTCAAGAGACCCAGTACTTC.